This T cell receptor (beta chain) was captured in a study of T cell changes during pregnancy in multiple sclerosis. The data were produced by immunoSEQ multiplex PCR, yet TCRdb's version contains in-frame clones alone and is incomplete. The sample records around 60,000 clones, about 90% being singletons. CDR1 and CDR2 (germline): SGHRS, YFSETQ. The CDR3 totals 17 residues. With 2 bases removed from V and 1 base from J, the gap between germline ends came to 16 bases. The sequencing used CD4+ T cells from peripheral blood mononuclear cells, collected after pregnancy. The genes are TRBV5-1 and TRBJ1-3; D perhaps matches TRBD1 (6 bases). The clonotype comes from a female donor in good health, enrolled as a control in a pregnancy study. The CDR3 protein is CASSFEVDRRSGNTIYF. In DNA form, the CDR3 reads TGCGCCAGCAGCTTTGAGGTCGACAGGCGGTCTGGAAACACCATATATTTT.